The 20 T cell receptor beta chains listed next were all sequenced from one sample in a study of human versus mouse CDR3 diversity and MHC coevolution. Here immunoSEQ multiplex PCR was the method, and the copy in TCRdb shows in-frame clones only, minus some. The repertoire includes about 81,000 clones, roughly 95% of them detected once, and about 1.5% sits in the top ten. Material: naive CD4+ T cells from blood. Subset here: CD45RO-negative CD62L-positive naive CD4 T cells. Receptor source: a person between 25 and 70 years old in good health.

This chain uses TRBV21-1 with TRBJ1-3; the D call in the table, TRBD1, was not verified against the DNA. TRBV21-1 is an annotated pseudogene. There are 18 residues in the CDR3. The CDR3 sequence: CASSSPGFGTASGNTIYF. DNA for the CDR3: TGTGCCAGCAGCTCCCCGGGGTTTGGGACAGCCTCTGGAAACACCATATATTTT.

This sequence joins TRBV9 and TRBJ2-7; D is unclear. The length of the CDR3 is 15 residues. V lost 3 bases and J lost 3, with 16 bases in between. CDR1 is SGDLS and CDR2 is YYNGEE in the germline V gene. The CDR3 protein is CASSALGPPHYEQYF. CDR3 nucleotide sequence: TGTGCCAGCAGCGCCCTAGGTCCCCCTCACTACGAGCAGTACTTC.

CDR3 region: CASSVGTGATNEKLFF. Written as DNA, the CDR3 is TGTGCCAGCAGCGTGGGGACAGGCGCAACTAATGAAAAACTGTTTTTT. The J gene is TRBJ1-4, the V gene TRBV9, with 8 bases that match TRBD1. The V and J ends lost 2 bases and 0 bases, in that order; junction bases with no gene match: 3. In germline, CDR1 is SGDLS, CDR2 YYNGEE. There are 16 residues in the CDR3.

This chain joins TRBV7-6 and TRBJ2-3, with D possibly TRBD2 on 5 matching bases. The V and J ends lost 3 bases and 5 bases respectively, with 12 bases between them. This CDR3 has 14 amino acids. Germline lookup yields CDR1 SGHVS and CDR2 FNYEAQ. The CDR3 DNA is TGTGCCAGCAGCTTGCCAGGACGGGGAGATACGCAGTATTTT. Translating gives CASSLPGRGDTQYF.

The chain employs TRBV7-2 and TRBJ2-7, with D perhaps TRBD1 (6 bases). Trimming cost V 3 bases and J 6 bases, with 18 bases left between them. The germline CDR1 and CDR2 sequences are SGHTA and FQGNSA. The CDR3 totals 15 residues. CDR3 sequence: CASSFKGEGMGEQYF. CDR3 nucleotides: TGTGCCAGCAGCTTTAAGGGGGAAGGCATGGGCGAGCAGTACTTC.

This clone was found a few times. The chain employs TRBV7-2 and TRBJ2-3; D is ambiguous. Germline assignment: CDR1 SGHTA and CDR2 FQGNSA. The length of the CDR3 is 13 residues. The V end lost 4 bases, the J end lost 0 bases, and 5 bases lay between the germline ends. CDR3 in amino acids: CASSSPSTDTQYF. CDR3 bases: TGTGCCAGCAGCTCCCCTAGCACAGATACGCAGTATTTT.

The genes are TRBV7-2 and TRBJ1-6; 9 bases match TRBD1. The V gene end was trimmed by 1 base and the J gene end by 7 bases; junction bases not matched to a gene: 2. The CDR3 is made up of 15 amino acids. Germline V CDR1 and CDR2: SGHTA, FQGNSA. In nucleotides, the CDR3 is TGTGCCAGCAGCTTAGGAGGGACAGGGAATTCACCCCTCCACTTT. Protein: CASSLGGTGNSPLHF.

CDR3: CASSPPSGDNSPLHF. The CDR3 DNA is TGTGCCAGCTCACCACCCTCGGGAGATAATTCACCCCTCCACTTT. The chain carries TRBV18 and TRBJ1-6; D remains unclear. CDR1 KGHSH and CDR2 LQKENI come from the germline V gene. Deletions cut 0 bases from V and 5 bases from J, with 8 bases between. There are 15 residues in the CDR3.

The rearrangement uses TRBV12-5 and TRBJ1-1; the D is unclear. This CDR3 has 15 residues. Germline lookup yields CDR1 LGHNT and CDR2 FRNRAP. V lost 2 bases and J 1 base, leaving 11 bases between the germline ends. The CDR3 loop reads CASGLSNSPNTEAFF. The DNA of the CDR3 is TGTGCTAGTGGTTTGTCGAACTCCCCGAACACTGAAGCTTTCTTT.

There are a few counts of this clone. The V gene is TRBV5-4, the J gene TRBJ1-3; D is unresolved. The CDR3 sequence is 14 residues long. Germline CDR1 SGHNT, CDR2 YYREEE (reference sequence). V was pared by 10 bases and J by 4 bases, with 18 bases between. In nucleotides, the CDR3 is TGTGCCGCCACCGAGGCAAACTCCGGAAACACCATATATTTT. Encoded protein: CAATEANSGNTIYF. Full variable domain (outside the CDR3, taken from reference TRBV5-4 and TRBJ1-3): ETGVTQSPTHLIKTRGQQVTLRCSSQSGHNTVSWYQQALGQGPQFIFQYYREEENGRGNFPPRFSGLQFPNYSSELNVNALELDDSALYLCAATEANSGNTIYFGEGSWLTVV.

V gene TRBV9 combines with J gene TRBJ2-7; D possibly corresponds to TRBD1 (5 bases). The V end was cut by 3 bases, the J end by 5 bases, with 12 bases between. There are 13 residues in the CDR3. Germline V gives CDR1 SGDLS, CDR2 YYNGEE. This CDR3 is CASSATGFHEQYF. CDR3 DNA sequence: TGTGCCAGCAGCGCCACAGGTTTCCACGAGCAGTACTTC.

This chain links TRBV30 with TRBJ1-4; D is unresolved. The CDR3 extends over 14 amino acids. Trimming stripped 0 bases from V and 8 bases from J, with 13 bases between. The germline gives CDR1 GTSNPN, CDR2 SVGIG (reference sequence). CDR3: CAWSVDSTGEKLFF. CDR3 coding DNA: TGTGCCTGGAGTGTCGATTCAACGGGAGAAAAACTGTTTTTT.

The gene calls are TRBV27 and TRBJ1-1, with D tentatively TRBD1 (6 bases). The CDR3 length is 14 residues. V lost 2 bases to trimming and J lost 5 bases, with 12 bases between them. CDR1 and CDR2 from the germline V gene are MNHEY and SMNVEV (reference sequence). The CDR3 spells CASSLRGGWTEAFF. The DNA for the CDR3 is TGTGCCAGCAGTTTAAGGGGGGGATGGACTGAAGCTTTCTTT.

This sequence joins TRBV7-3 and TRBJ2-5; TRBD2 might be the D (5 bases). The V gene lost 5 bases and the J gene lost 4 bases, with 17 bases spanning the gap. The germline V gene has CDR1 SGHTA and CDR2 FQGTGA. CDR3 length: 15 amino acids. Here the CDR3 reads CASSLEALARETQYF. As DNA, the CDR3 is TGTGCCAGCAGCCTGGAGGCCCTAGCTCGAGAGACCCAGTACTTC.

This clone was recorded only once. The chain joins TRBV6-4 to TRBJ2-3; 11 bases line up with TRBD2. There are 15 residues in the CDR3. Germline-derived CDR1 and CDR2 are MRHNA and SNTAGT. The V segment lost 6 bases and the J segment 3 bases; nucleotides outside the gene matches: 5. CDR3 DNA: TGTGCCAGCAGCGTTCTAGCGGGAGGAACAGATACGCAGTATTTT. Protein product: CASSVLAGGTDTQYF.

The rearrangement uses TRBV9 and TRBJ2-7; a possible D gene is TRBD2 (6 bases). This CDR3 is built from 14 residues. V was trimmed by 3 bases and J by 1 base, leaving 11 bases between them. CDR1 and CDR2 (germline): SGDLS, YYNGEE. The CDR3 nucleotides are TGTGCCAGCAGCGCCGGACTATTTTCCTACGAGCAGTACTTC. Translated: CASSAGLFSYEQYF.

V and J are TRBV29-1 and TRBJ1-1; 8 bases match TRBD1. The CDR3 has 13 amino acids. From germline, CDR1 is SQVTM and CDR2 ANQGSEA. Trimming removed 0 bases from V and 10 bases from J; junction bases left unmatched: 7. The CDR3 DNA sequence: TGCAGCGTTGAAGATAGGACAGGGCGGGGAGCTTTCTTT. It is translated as CSVEDRTGRGAFF.

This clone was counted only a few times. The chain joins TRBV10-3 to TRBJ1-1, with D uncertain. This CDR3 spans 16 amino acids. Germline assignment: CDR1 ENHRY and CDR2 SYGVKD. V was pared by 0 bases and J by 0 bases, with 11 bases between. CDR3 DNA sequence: TGTGCCATCAGTGAGTCGGGAGGCAGCATGAACACTGAAGCTTTCTTT. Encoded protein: CAISESGGSMNTEAFF.

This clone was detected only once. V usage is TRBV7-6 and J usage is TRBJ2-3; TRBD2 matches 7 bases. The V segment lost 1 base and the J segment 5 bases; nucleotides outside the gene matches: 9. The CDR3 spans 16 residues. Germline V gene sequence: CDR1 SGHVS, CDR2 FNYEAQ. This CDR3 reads CASSLGLADGGDTQYF. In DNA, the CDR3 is TGTGCCAGCAGCTTAGGGCTAGCGGATGGGGGAGATACGCAGTATTTT.

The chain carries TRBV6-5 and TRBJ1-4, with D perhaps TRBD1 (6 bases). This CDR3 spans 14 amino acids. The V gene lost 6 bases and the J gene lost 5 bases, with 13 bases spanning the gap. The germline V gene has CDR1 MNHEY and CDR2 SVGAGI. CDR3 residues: CASSSGGWNEKLFF. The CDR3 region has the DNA TGTGCCAGCAGCTCGGGGGGCTGGAATGAAAAACTGTTTTTT.